This TCR beta chain derives from a study of cytomegalovirus exposure and HLA in healthy donors. Study-wide background: One earlier analysis, a look at 180 million or so T cells, found some 120 million unique TCR beta sequences. Researchers found that roughly 77% of about 400 genotyped donors fell within the Caucasian-associated ancestry cluster.

The CDR3 covers 14 residues. The germline gives CDR1 LNHDA, CDR2 SQIVND (reference sequence). The V end lost 6 bases, the J end lost 5 bases, and 17 bases lay between the germline ends. Worth noting for this clone: Its antigen is not known.

Study findings and constraints: Later analysis indicated greater clonal expansion among HLA-associated TCR beta chains than among equally common other chains. As was reported, the HLA-A and HLA-B alleles of most subjects were accurately predicted from TCR beta sequences.

PCR employed 60 Vbeta and 13 Jbeta primers. The assay was immunoSEQ multiplex PCR, and TCRdb's table has in-frame clones only and misses some. The data include about 35,000 clones; the top ten clones carry over 4%. V is TRBV19 and J is TRBJ2-7; D is uncertain. This clonotype was sampled from a woman aged 40 to 50 in good health and CMV-seropositive. Sequencing used PBMCs. The CDR3 is CASSTTVARDEQYF. The CDR3 DNA reads TGTGCCAGTAGCACGACGGTTGCTCGGGACGAGCAGTACTTC.